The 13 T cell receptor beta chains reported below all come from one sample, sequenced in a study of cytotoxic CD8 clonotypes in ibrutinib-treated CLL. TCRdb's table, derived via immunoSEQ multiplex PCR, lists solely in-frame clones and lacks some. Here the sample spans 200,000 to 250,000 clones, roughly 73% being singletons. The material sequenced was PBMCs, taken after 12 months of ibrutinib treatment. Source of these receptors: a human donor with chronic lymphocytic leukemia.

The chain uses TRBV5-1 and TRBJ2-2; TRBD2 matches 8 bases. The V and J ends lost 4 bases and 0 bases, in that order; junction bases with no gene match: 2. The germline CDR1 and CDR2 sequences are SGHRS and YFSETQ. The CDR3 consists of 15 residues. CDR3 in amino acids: CASSTGLANTGELFF. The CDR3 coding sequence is TGCGCCAGCAGCACGGGACTAGCGAACACCGGGGAGCTGTTTTTT.

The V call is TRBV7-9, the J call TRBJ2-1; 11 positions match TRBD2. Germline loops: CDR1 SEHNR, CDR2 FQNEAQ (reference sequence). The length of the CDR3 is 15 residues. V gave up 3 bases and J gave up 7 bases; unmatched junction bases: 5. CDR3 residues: CASSFVLAGVNEQFF. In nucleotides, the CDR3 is TGTGCCAGCAGCTTCGTACTAGCGGGAGTAAATGAGCAGTTCTTC.

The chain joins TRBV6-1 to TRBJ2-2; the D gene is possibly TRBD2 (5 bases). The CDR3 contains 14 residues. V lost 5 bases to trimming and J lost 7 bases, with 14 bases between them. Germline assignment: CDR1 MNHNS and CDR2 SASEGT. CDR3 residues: CASSYWRSGGELFF. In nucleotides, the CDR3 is TGTGCCAGCAGTTATTGGAGGTCCGGCGGGGAGCTGTTTTTT.

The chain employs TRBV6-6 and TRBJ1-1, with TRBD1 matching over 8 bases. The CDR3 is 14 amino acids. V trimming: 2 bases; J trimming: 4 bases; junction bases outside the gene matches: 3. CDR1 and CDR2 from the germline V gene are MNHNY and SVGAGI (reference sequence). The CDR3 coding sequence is TGTGCCAGCAGTTACGACAGGGGTCTCACTGAAGCTTTCTTT. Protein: CASSYDRGLTEAFF.

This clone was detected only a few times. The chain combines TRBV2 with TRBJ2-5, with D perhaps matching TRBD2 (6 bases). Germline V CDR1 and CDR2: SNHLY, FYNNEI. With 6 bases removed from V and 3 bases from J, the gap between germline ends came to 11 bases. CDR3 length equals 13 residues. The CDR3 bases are TGTGCCAGCAGAGGGGACTTCAAAGAGACCCAGTACTTC. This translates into CASRGDFKETQYF.

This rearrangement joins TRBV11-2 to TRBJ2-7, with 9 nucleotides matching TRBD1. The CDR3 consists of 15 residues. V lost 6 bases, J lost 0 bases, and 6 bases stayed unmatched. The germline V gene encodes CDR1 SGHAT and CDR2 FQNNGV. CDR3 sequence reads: CASRWGQGFSYEQYF. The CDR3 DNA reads TGTGCCAGCAGATGGGGACAGGGATTCTCCTACGAGCAGTACTTC.

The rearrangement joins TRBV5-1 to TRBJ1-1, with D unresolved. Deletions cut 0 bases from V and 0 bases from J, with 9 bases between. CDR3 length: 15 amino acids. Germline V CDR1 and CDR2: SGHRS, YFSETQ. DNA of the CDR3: TGCGCCAGCAGCTTGGCCTTCGTAATGAACACTGAAGCTTTCTTT. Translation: CASSLAFVMNTEAFF. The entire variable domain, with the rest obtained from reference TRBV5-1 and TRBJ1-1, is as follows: KAGVTQTPRYLIKTRGQQVTLSCSPISGHRSVSWYQQTPGQGLQFLFEYFSETQRNKGNFPGRFSGRQFSNSRSEMNVSTLELGDSALYLCASSLAFVMNTEAFFGQGTRLTVV.

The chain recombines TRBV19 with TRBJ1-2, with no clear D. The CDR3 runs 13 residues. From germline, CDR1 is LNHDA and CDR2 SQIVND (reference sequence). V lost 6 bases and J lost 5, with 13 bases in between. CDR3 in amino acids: CASSTLSGYGYTF. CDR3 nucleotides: TGTGCCAGTAGCACCCTAAGTGGGTATGGCTACACCTTC.

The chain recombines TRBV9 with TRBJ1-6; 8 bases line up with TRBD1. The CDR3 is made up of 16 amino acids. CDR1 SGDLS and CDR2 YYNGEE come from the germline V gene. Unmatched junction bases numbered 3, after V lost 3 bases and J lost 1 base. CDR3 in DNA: TGTGCCAGCAGCGCAGGGGGCGCGTCCTATAATTCACCCCTCCACTTT. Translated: CASSAGGASYNSPLHF.

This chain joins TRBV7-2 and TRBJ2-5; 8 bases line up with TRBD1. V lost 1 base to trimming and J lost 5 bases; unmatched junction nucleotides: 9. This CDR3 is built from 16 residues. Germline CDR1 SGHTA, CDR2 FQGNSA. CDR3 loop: CASSLGGQGRLETQYF. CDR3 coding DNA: TGTGCCAGCAGCTTAGGCGGACAGGGTCGATTGGAGACCCAGTACTTC. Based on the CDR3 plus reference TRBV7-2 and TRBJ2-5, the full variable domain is GAGVSQSPSNKVTEKGKDVELRCDPISGHTALYWYRQSLGQGLEFLIYFQGNSAPDKSGLPSDRFSAERTGGSVSTLTIQRTQQEDSAVYLCASSLGGQGRLETQYFGPGTRLLVL.

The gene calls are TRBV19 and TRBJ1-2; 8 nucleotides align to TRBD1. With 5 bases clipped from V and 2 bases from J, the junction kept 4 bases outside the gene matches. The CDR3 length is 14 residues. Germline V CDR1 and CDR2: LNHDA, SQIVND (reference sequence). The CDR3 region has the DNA TGTGCCAGTAGTTTGGGACAGGAAAACTATGGCTACACCTTC. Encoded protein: CASSLGQENYGYTF.

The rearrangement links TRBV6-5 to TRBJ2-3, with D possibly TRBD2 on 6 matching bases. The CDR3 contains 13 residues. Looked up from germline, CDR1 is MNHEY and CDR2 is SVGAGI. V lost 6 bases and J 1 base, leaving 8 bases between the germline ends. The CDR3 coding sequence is TGTGCCAGCAGCTCGGGGGGCACAGATACGCAGTATTTT. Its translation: CASSSGGTDTQYF.

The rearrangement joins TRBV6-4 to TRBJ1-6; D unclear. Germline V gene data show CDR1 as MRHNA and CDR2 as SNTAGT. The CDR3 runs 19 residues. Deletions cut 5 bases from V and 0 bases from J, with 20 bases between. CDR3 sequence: CASSSRSEAASSYNSPLHF. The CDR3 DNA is TGTGCCAGCAGTTCGCGGTCGGAGGCCGCGAGCTCCTATAATTCACCCCTCCACTTT.